This T cell receptor beta chain came from a study of regulatory T cells in long-lasting Graves disease. Time point indicated: newly diagnosed GD, antithyroid drugs for less than 3 months. RNA extracted from PBMCs served as the sequencing template. As a group, patients came from one endocrinology department in Xi'an, China. Points on this clonotype: One junction end does not reproduce the germline sequence, and a read error may be involved.

According to the study, TCR beta libraries were built with iRepertoire HTBI primers and CDR3-region Arm-PCR. TCRdb re-called the multiplex PCR reads through MiXCR, storing one row per CDR3 protein. Of more than 300,000 distinct CDR3 sequences listed, 12% were seen once; the top ten hold approximately 20%. The CDR3 runs 14 residues. The germline V gene has CDR1 MNHEY and CDR2 SMNVEV (reference sequence). These records were also assigned to another study, of T cells in Graves' hyperthyroidism and ophthalmopathy. That work adds: The primer set for the first-round RT-PCR of the TCR CDR3 was HTBI.

J is TRBJ1-6 and V is TRBV27; D remains unclear. Specimen: peripheral blood mononuclear cells (PBMCs), collected at new diagnosis, from a patient treated with antithyroid drugs. This TCR was recovered from a woman aged 18-29 years with Graves disease. Written as DNA, the CDR3 is TGTGCCAGCAGTTTCAGAGGGTCCAATTCACCCTTCCACTTT. Translation: CASSFRGSNSPFHF.